This TCR beta chain was obtained from a study of blood T cell repertoires in COVID-19. Study-wide background: COVID-19 samples from acute and convalescent phases originated in the United States, Italy and Spain. The analysed material was cDNA or gDNA that came from T cells, B-cell-depleted T cells, or PBMCs.

After removal of 5 bases from V and 5 bases from J, the junction contained 7 bases not matched to a gene. The germline V gene encodes CDR1 LNHDA and CDR2 SQIVND (reference sequence). The CDR3 sequence is 16 residues long. Followed over time, Seattle patients had been enrolled while infection was active. Original methodology: Estimated nucleated cell counts came from reference gene primer amplification. Assay: immunoSEQ multiplex PCR; the TCRdb copy retains only in-frame clones and omits some. V and J calls plus clone size are reproduced from that table; the DNA served to infer D and trimming. The sample consists of some 240,000 clones, approximately 78% of them appearing once.

Sequencing was carried out using peripheral blood. The chain couples TRBV19 to TRBJ2-5, with 14 bases aligning to TRBD2. This sequence was found in a woman aged 70-85 years with COVID-19, enrolled during active disease. In DNA form, the CDR3 reads TGTGCCAGTAGTCCCGGGACTAGCGGGAGCGGGGAGACCCAGTACTTC. Protein product: CASSPGTSGSGETQYF.